Described below is a single TCR beta chain sequence and its context. Its matching antigen is unknown. The time point was: sample taken at primary tumor resection. No cell sorting; template was whole RNA from tumor, lung tissue or PBMC. Germline CDR1 and CDR2: SEHNR and FQNEAQ (reference sequence). V shed 5 bases, J shed 1 base, and the junction held 3 bases outside the gene matches. This CDR3 comprises 16 residues. These data come from a study of spatial heterogeneity in lung cancer. Overall study context: Consistently, beta-chain sequences turned up in larger numbers than alpha-chain sequences did. The library had UMIs, and each TCR and UMI pair averaged more than ten raw reads.

TCRdb redid the calling of the 5' RACE reads with MiXCR, one entry per CDR3 protein. The sample contains tens of thousands of distinct CDR3 sequences, under 9% of which appear only once. Study results and limitations: At resection, ubiquitous expanded tumor TCRs appeared in blood more than at follow-up.

This TCR was sampled from a male donor with early-stage non-small cell lung cancer. The V and J genes are TRBV7-9 and TRBJ1-4, with TRBD1 identical over 11 bases. Specimen: PBMCs, collected at surgery. The CDR3 loop is CASSPGQGGTNEKLFF. CDR3 sequence (DNA): TGTGCCAGCAGCCCGGGACAGGGGGGAACTAATGAAAAACTGTTTTTT.